Here is one T cell receptor (beta chain) with its context. Looked up from germline, CDR1 is SGHKS and CDR2 is YYEKEE (reference sequence). This CDR3 is built from 15 residues. V lost 4 bases, J lost 4 bases, and 17 bases lay in between. The entry originates in a study of vaccination and CD4 T cells after COVID-19. On the study more broadly: Of the convalescent patients, who were SARS-CoV-2 positive by nasal swab PCR, fewer than 10 had mild and one severe disease.

TCRdb re-called the PCR reads through MiXCR, storing one row per CDR3 protein. The sample carries about 20,000 distinct CDR3 sequences, about three fifths recorded once. Specimen: CD4+ T cells from blood, collected before SARS-CoV-2 vaccination. The chain couples TRBV5-5 to TRBJ2-5; D is perhaps TRBD2 (5 bases). This receptor was identified in a human donor who had recovered from COVID-19. CDR3 residues: CASSSPRTPRETQYF. In DNA, the CDR3 is TGTGCCAGCAGCAGCCCCCGGACTCCGCGAGAGACCCAGTACTTC.